The TCR beta chain described here comes from a study of T-cell reconstitution after alpha-beta-depleted transplantation in children. The TCRbeta library was prepared with unique molecular identifiers. Via MiXCR, TCRdb re-called the PCR reads, giving one row per CDR3 protein. The table shows about 540,000 distinct CDR3 sequences, with roughly 30% occurring only once. Germline CDR1 reads SNHLY; CDR2 reads FYNNEI. The CDR3 spans 13 residues. The V end was cut by 8 bases, the J end by 0 bases, with 10 bases between. This clonotype was detected only a few times. V is TRBV2 and J is TRBJ1-2; D is ambiguous. The source of this sequence is a boy under two years old with Wiskott-Aldrich syndrome, due to receive a stem cell transplant. The starting material was PBMCs, obtained before TCRalphabeta/CD19-depleted stem cell transplant. The chain's CDR3 is CASGKKANYGYTF. The CDR3 region has the DNA TGTGCCAGCGGGAAAAAAGCTAACTATGGCTACACCTTC.